The 5 T cell receptor beta chains below all came from one sample that was sequenced in a study of cytomegalovirus exposure and HLA in healthy donors. Produced via immunoSEQ multiplex PCR; TCRdb's table is partial and in-frame only. The sample records 220,000 or so clones, roughly 88% being singletons. The sample consisted of PBMCs. The receptors originated from a woman between 25 and 40 years old in good health and CMV-seropositive.

V gene TRBV6-5 combines with J gene TRBJ1-2; 10 positions agree with TRBD1. Germline V gene sequence: CDR1 MNHEY, CDR2 SVGAGI. Trimming removed 2 bases from V and 4 bases from J; junction bases left unmatched: 4. This CDR3 comprises 15 residues. The CDR3 nucleotides read TGTGCCAGCAGTTACAGGGACAGGGGTATCTATGGCTACACCTTC. This codes for CASSYRDRGIYGYTF.

The chain uses TRBV4-3 and TRBJ1-5; D remains ambiguous. The germline CDR1 and CDR2 sequences are LGHNA and YSLEER. The V end was cut by 1 base, the J end by 8 bases, with 12 bases between. The CDR3 runs 14 residues. CDR3 sequence: CASSQVAGFEPQHF. The CDR3 bases are TGCGCCAGCAGCCAAGTCGCAGGATTCGAGCCCCAGCATTTT.

This clone appeared a single time. This chain connects TRBV13 to TRBJ1-2; a weak D match, TRBD1 (6 bases). Germline CDR1 and CDR2: PRHDT and FYEKMQ (reference sequence). The V and J ends lost 4 bases and 2 bases respectively, with 14 bases between them. This CDR3 region has 15 residues. The CDR3 reads CASSSKDGQNYGYTF. DNA of the CDR3: TGTGCCAGCAGCTCAAAGGACGGACAGAACTATGGCTACACCTTC.

The rearrangement uses TRBV30 and TRBJ1-1, with a possible D match to TRBD1 (6 bases). This CDR3 comprises 14 residues. The V gene's germline CDR1 is GTSNPN and CDR2 SVGIG (reference sequence). Trimming stripped 1 base from V and 1 base from J, with 10 bases between. For the CDR3, the DNA is TGTGCCTGGAGTGAGGGGGGTGGGAACACTGAAGCTTTCTTT. Encoded protein: CAWSEGGGNTEAFF.

The chain has TRBV4-1 and TRBJ2-3, with a weak D call TRBD1 (5 bases). CDR1 MGHRA and CDR2 YSYEKL come from the germline V gene. This CDR3 has 16 amino acids. Trimming took 3 bases from V and 0 from J, leaving 13 bases between them. CDR3 amino acids: CASSQWRQTSTDTQYF. The CDR3 DNA sequence: TGCGCCAGCAGCCAGTGGAGACAGACTAGCACAGATACGCAGTATTTT.